The sequence of this T cell receptor (beta chain) was determined in a study of T cell repertoires in cytomegalovirus infection. Study-level information: Selected CMV epitopes included recently identified HLA-C-restricted ones as well as well-studied HLA-B-restricted ones. Evidence of both CMV infection and a matching HLA type came from public TCR beta signatures.

TCRdb recomputed calls from the reads with MiXCR, one row per CDR3 protein. Among about 500,000 distinct CDR3 sequences listed, around 30% were seen once. The CDR3 loop spans 10 amino acids. Germline lookup yields CDR1 SGHVT and CDR2 SQSDAQ. About this clonotype itself: Its cognate antigen is unknown.

This specimen consisted of cultured PBMCs, obtained from culture after CMV antigen stimulation. This sequence joins TRBV7-4 and TRBJ2-7; the D is unclear. This sequence originates from a human donor in good health (CMV status not recorded). Some clones in this sample may be carry-over from other donors' samples. The CDR3 is CASSPEVRLV. DNA for the CDR3: TGTGCCAGCAGCCCTGAGGTCCGCCTTGTC.